These 22 T cell receptor beta chains came from one sample sequenced in a study of T cell responses to AZD1222 COVID-19 vaccine. Method: immunoSEQ multiplex PCR; TCRdb's copy keeps in-frame clones and lacks some. The table includes roughly 120,000 clones, over 75% detected once. This specimen was peripheral blood, taken on day 0 of AZD1222 vaccination. The origin of the receptors is an adult in good health.

The gene calls are TRBV2 and TRBJ2-3; maybe TRBD2 (6 bases). The germline V gene has CDR1 SNHLY and CDR2 FYNNEI. Trimming cost V 2 bases and J 4 bases, with 13 bases left between them. The CDR3 runs 15 residues. DNA for the CDR3: TGTGCCAGCAGTGAACTAAGCACTAGCCCAGATACGCAGTATTTT. This translates into CASSELSTSPDTQYF.

V usage is TRBV7-9 and J usage is TRBJ1-2, with D uncertain. Trimming took off 7 bases at V and 2 bases at J, with 14 bases between the two ends. The germline V gene encodes CDR1 SEHNR and CDR2 FQNEAQ (reference sequence). There are 14 residues in the CDR3. Here the CDR3 DNA reads TGTGCCAGCACCCAAGGGAGAAGGAACTATGGCTACACCTTC. Protein sequence: CASTQGRRNYGYTF.

The V gene is TRBV4-3, the J gene TRBJ1-3, with 7 bases identical to TRBD1. Germline lookup yields CDR1 LGHNA and CDR2 YSLEER. Trimming at V came to 0 bases and at J to 1 base, leaving 21 bases not matched to a gene. The length of the CDR3 is 22 residues. CDR3 nucleotide sequence: TGCGCCAGCAGCCAAGACCTTGCCGAGGAGGGGGCGCCTGACGGTTCTGGAAACACCATATATTTT. Its protein product is CASSQDLAEEGAPDGSGNTIYF.

The genes are TRBV30 and TRBJ1-6, with a possible D match to TRBD1 (5 bases). Per germline, CDR1 GTSNPN and CDR2 SVGIG (reference sequence). The CDR3 sequence is 14 residues long. Trimming pared 0 bases from V and 9 bases from J, leaving 12 bases between. As DNA, the CDR3 is TGTGCCTGGAGTGTAGGGGTTTTTCGTTCACCCCTCCACTTT. Translated: CAWSVGVFRSPLHF.

The chain recombines TRBV4-1 with TRBJ2-3, with TRBD2 matching over 9 bases. J was trimmed by 4 bases and V by 8 bases; bases with no gene match: 7. Germline CDR1 reads MGHRA; CDR2 reads YSYEKL. The CDR3 is 14 residues long. CDR3 in amino acids: CASGSGLAPDTQYF. The CDR3 DNA follows: TGCGCCAGCGGATCGGGACTAGCCCCAGATACGCAGTATTTT.

V usage is TRBV5-4 and J usage is TRBJ2-3, with a tentative D call TRBD2 (6 bases). CDR3 length: 14 residues. Germline-derived CDR1 and CDR2 are SGHNT and YYREEE (reference sequence). Trimming pared 5 bases from V and 0 bases from J, leaving 10 bases between. The CDR3 region has the DNA TGTGCCAGCAGTGGTGGGGGGAGCACAGATACGCAGTATTTT. It yields the protein CASSGGGSTDTQYF. Looking up the rest from reference TRBV5-4 and TRBJ2-3 gives the full variable domain: ETGVTQSPTHLIKTRGQQVTLRCSSQSGHNTVSWYQQALGQGPQFIFQYYREEENGRGNFPPRFSGLQFPNYSSELNVNALELDDSALYLCASSGGGSTDTQYFGPGTRLTVL.

The chain links TRBV18 to TRBJ2-3, with D perhaps matching TRBD2 (5 bases). The V end was cut by 3 bases, the J end by 1 base, with 8 bases between. Per germline, CDR1 KGHSH and CDR2 LQKENI. CDR3 length: 14 amino acids. CDR3 sequence reads: CASSPVGGTDTQYF. The DNA for the CDR3 is TGTGCCAGCTCACCGGTGGGAGGCACAGATACGCAGTATTTT.

The chain employs TRBV29-1 and TRBJ1-1; D remains ambiguous. The V gene's germline CDR1 is SQVTM and CDR2 ANQGSEA. The V gene lost 6 bases and the J gene lost 1 base, with 12 bases spanning the gap. The CDR3 totals 13 residues. The DNA of the CDR3 is TGCAGCGTGAGAAGGGCGGAGAACACTGAAGCTTTCTTT. Its protein is CSVRRAENTEAFF.

The chain employs TRBV30 and TRBJ2-2; D possibly corresponds to TRBD1 (6 bases). Germline V gene lookup returns CDR1 GTSNPN and CDR2 SVGIG (reference sequence). The CDR3 sequence is 14 residues long. Trimming shortened V by 4 bases and J by 5 bases, and 14 bases separated the two germline ends. In nucleotides, the CDR3 is TGTGCCTGGAAGAGTCAGGGGATAACCGGGGAGCTGTTTTTT. This encodes CAWKSQGITGELFF.

The genes are TRBV5-1 and TRBJ2-1; 8 bases match TRBD1. The trim removed 4 bases at V and 1 base at J, leaving 4 bases unmatched. CDR1 and CDR2 (germline): SGHRS, YFSETQ. The CDR3 totals 15 residues. The DNA for the CDR3 is TGCGCCAGCAGCCCGGGGACAGGATCCTACAATGAGCAGTTCTTC. Its protein product is CASSPGTGSYNEQFF.

The V and J genes are TRBV19 and TRBJ1-1, with D possibly matching TRBD1 (5 bases). Germline values: CDR1 LNHDA, CDR2 SQIVND (reference sequence). The V end was cut by 3 bases, the J end by 6 bases, with 17 bases between. The CDR3 is 15 amino acids. The CDR3 DNA sequence: TGTGCCAGTAGTATCCCATCTAGAGGGGTTTCTGAAGCTTTCTTT. As protein: CASSIPSRGVSEAFF.

The gene calls are TRBV3-1 (or the pseudogene TRBV3-2) and TRBJ2-1; D ambiguous. Looked up from germline, CDR1 is LGHDT and CDR2 is YNNKEL (reference sequence). Deletions cut 1 base from V and 4 bases from J, with 17 bases between. The length of the CDR3 is 17 residues. The CDR3 nucleotides read TGTGCCAGCAGCCAAGTTTCGGGTCGGCAATCATACAATGAGCAGTTCTTC. Encoded protein: CASSQVSGRQSYNEQFF.

Comments on this clone: One end of the junction varies from germline; a read error may be responsible. The J gene is TRBJ2-2, the V gene TRBV7-7; 9 bases match TRBD1. Looked up from germline, CDR1 is SSHAT and CDR2 is FNYEAQ (reference sequence). The CDR3 consists of 16 residues. The CDR3 loop reads CASSSPGQGVTGELFF. Written as DNA, the CDR3 is TGTGCTAGCAGCTCCCCGGGACAGGGTGTTACCGGGGAGCTGTTTTTT.

A single count supports this clone. The chain is built from TRBV19 and TRBJ2-3; no reliable D call. This CDR3 comprises 15 residues. Between the trimmed V and J ends, which lost 5 bases and 2 bases, there was a span of 14 bases. Germline-derived CDR1 and CDR2 are LNHDA and SQIVND (reference sequence). CDR3: CASSGGRQFTDTQYF. Here the CDR3 DNA reads TGTGCCAGTAGTGGTGGCCGACAATTCACAGATACGCAGTATTTT.

In this sample, this clone turned up once. The CDR3 loop is CASSHPRPYYGYTF. The CDR3 DNA reads as TGCGCCAGCAGTCACCCGAGACCCTACTATGGCTACACCTTC. The chain employs TRBV23-1 and TRBJ1-2; D ambiguous. TRBV23-1 is annotated as an ORF whose role is uncertain. The CDR3 consists of 14 residues. V was trimmed by 3 bases and J by 3 bases, leaving 11 bases between them.

This clone has only one observation. The DNA for the CDR3 is TGTGCCAGCAGTTACCCCCGGAATAGCGGGAGCAATGAGCAGTTCTTC. It yields the protein CASSYPRNSGSNEQFF. The chain carries TRBV6-2 or TRBV6-3 and TRBJ2-1; TRBD2 matches 9 bases. CDR3 size: 16 residues. The germline gives CDR1 MNHEY, CDR2 SVGEGT. The junction had 8 bases not matched to a gene; V was cut back by 2 bases and J by 6 bases.

This clone was seen only once. The genes are TRBV29-1 and TRBJ1-1; D perhaps matches TRBD1 (6 bases). V dropped 1 base and J dropped 4 bases, with 13 bases sitting between them. Per germline, CDR1 SQVTM and CDR2 ANQGSEA. The CDR3 has 14 amino acids. The CDR3 DNA follows: TGCAGCGTTGAAGGGGGGACATGGCCCACTGAAGCTTTCTTT. Amino acids: CSVEGGTWPTEAFF.

A few counts support this clone. V is TRBV7-3 and J is TRBJ2-2; D is perhaps TRBD1 or TRBD2 (5 bases each). Germline V gives CDR1 SGHTA, CDR2 FQGTGA. V was clipped by 5 bases and J by 5 bases, with 12 bases between them. The CDR3 loop spans 14 amino acids. The CDR3 spells CASSRGWGTGELFF. For the CDR3, the DNA is TGTGCCAGCAGCCGCGGGTGGGGGACCGGGGAGCTGTTTTTT.

Remarks on this clone: Other nucleotide sequences from this sample produce the same CDR3. DNA of the CDR3: TGTGCCAGCAGCTTACGCGGGACAGGGGGCAATGAGCAGTTCTTC. This codes for CASSLRGTGGNEQFF. V usage is TRBV11-3 and J usage is TRBJ2-1; 11 bases align to TRBD1. The CDR3 has 15 amino acids. In germline, CDR1 is SGHNT, CDR2 YENEEA. The V segment lost 2 bases and the J segment 6 bases; nucleotides outside the gene matches: 3.

This clone was observed a handful of times. The genes are TRBV7-9 and TRBJ2-7, with D uncertain. Trimming pared 3 bases from V and 1 base from J, leaving 13 bases between. The germline V gene encodes CDR1 SEHNR and CDR2 FQNEAQ (reference sequence). The CDR3 totals 15 residues. CDR3 bases: TGTGCCAGCAGCTTCCCCGGCGCCCGGTCCTACGAGCAGTACTTC. It is translated as CASSFPGARSYEQYF.

The chain is built from TRBV6-5 and TRBJ1-4; D might be TRBD1 (5 bases). The CDR3 runs 14 residues. From germline, CDR1 is MNHEY and CDR2 SVGAGI. Trimming removed 7 bases from V and 11 bases from J, with 20 bases in between. The CDR3 spells CASTEGYLLTKLFF. Here the CDR3 DNA reads TGTGCCAGCACCGAGGGGTACCTTTTGACGAAACTGTTTTTT.

V is TRBV4-3 and J is TRBJ1-2; D is possibly TRBD1 (5 bases). Trimming left V 0 bases short and J 0 bases short, with 11 bases between. The V gene's germline CDR1 is LGHNA and CDR2 YSLEER. The CDR3 consists of 16 residues. The CDR3 region is CASSQDSRAANYGYTF. In DNA, the CDR3 is TGCGCCAGCAGCCAAGATAGCAGGGCGGCTAACTATGGCTACACCTTC.